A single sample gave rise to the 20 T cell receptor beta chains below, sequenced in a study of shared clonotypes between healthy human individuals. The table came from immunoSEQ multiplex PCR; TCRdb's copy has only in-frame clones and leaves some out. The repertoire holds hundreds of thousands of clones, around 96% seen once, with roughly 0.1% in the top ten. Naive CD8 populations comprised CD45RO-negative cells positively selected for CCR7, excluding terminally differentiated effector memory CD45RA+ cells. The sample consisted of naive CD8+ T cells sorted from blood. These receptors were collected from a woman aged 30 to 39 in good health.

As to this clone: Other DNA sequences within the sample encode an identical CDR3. CDR3 coding DNA: TGTGCCAGCAGTTTAGACAGCTACGAGCAGTACTTC. Its protein is CASSLDSYEQYF. The rearrangement uses TRBV28 and TRBJ2-7; D might be TRBD1 (5 bases). Trimming shortened V by 2 bases and J by 3 bases, and 5 bases separated the two germline ends. Per germline, CDR1 MDHEN and CDR2 SYDVKM. The CDR3 loop spans 12 amino acids.

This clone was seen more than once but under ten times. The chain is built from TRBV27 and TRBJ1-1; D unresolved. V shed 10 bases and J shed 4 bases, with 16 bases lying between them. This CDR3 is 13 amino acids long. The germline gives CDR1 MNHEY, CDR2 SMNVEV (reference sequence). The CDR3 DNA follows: TGTGCCACCTACCCCGGGTTGGGCACTGAAGCTTTCTTT. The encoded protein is CATYPGLGTEAFF.

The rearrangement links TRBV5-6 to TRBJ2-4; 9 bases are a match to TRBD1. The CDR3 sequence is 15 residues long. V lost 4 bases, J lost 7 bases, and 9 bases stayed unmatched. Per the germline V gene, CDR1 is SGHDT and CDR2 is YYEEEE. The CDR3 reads CASSGEGQGKNIQYF. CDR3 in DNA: TGTGCCAGCAGCGGGGAAGGACAGGGGAAGAACATTCAGTACTTC.

In DNA form, the CDR3 reads TGTGCCAGCAGCCAAAGGGCTAGCGGGAGCAATGAGCAGTTCTTC. Protein: CASSQRASGSNEQFF. The chain has TRBV4-2 and TRBJ2-1, with 10 bases identical to TRBD2. The CDR3 is made up of 15 amino acids. V lost 2 bases, J lost 6 bases, and 4 bases stayed unmatched. CDR1 and CDR2 from the germline V gene are LGHNA and YNFKEQ.

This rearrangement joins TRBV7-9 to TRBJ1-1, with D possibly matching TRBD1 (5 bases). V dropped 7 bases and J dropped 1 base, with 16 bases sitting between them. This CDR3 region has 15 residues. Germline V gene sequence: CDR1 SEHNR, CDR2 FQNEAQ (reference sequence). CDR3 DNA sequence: TGTGCCAGCATCGCATCCGAGACAGCGAACACTGAAGCTTTCTTT. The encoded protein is CASIASETANTEAFF.

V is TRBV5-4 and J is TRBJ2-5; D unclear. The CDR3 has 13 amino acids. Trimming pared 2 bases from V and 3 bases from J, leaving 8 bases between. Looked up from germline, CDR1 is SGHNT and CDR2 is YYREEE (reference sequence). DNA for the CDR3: TGTGCCAGCAGCTTCGAGGCAGAAGAGACCCAGTACTTC. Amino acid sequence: CASSFEAEETQYF.

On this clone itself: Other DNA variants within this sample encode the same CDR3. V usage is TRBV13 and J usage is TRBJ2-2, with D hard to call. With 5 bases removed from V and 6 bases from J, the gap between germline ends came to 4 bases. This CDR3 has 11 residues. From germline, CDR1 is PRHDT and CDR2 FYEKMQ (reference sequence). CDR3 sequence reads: CASSLAGELFF. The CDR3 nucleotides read TGTGCCAGCAGCCTTGCCGGGGAGCTGTTTTTT.

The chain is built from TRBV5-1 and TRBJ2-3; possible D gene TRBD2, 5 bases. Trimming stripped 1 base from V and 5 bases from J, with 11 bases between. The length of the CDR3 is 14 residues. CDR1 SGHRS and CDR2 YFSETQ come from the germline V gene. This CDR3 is CASSLRRAVDTQYF. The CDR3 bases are TGCGCCAGCAGCTTGCGGCGGGCCGTAGATACGCAGTATTTT.

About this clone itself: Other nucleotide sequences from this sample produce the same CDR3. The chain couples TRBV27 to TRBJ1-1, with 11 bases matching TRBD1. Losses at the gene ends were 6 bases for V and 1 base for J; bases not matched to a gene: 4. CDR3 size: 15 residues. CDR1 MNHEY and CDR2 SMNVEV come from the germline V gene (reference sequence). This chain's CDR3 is CASSLGTGGNTEAFF. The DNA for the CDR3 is TGTGCCAGCAGCCTGGGGACAGGGGGGAACACTGAAGCTTTCTTT.

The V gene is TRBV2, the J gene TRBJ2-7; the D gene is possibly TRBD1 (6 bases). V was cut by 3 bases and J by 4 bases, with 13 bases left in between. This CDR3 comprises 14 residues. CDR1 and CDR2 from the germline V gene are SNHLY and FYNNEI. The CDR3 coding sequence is TGTGCCAGCAGTGAGCCCGGGACACAATACGAGCAGTACTTC. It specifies CASSEPGTQYEQYF.

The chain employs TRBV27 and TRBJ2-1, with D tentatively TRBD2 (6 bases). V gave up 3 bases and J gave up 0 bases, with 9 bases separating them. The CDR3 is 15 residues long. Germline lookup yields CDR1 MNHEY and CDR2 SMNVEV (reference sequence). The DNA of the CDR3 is TGTGCCAGCAGTTTCCTAGCGTCCTCCTACAATGAGCAGTTCTTC. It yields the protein CASSFLASSYNEQFF.

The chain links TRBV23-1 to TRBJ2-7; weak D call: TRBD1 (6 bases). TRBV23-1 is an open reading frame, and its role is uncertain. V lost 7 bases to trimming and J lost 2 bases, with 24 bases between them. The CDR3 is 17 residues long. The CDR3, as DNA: TGCGCCAGCACATTACAGGGCGCCACCGCCGCCCCCTACGAGCAGTACTTC. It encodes CASTLQGATAAPYEQYF.

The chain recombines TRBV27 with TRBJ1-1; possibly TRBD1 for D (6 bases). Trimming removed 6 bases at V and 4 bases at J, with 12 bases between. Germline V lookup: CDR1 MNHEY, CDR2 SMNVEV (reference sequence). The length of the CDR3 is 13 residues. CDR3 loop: CASSIGGPTEAFF. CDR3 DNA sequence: TGTGCCAGCAGCATTGGGGGCCCCACTGAAGCTTTCTTT.

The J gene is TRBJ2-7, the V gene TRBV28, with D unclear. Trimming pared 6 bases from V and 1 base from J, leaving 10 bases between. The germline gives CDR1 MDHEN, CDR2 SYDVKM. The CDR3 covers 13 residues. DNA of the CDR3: TGTGCCAGCAGCCTCCTAGAGTCCTACGAGCAGTACTTC. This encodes CASSLLESYEQYF.

The CDR3 loop is CASSPSTGELFF. CDR3 DNA sequence: TGTGCCAGCTCACCCTCGACAGGGGAACTGTTTTTT. The chain carries TRBV18 and TRBJ1-4, with 8 bases matching TRBD1. Germline V gives CDR1 KGHSH, CDR2 LQKENI. This CDR3 is built from 12 residues. J gave up 12 bases and V 3 bases, and 3 bases lay outside the gene matches.

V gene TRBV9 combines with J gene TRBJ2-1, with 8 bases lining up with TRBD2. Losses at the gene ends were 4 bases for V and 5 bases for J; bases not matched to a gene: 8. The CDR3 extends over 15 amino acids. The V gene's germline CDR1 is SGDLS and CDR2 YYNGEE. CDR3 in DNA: TGTGCCAGCAGCCTGAGCGGGAGAACCGACAATGAGCAGTTCTTC. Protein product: CASSLSGRTDNEQFF.

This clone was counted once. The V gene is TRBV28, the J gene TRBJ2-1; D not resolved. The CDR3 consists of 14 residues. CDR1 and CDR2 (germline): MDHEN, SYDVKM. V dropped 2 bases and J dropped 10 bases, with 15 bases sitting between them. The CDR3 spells CASSLRSLQLEQFF. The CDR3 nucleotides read TGTGCCAGCAGTTTACGGTCCCTACAATTAGAGCAGTTCTTC.

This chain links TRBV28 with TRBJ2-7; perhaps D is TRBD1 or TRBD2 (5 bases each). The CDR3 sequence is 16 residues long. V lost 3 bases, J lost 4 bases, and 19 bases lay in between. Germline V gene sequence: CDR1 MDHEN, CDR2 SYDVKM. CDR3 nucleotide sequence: TGTGCCAGCAGTTTCCCCCTGGGGGTCGGGCGTTACGAGCAGTACTTC. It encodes CASSFPLGVGRYEQYF. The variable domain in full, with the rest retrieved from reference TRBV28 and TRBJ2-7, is DVKVTQSSRYLVKRTGEKVFLECVQDMDHENMFWYRQDPGLGLRLIYFSYDVKMKEKGDIPEGYSVSREKKERFSLILESASTNQTSMYLCASSFPLGVGRYEQYFGPGTRLTVT.

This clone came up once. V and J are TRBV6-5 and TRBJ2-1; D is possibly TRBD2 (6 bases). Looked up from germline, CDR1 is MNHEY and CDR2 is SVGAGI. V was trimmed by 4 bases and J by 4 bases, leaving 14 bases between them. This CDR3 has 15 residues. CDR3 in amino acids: CASSSSSAFYNEQFF. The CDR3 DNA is TGTGCCAGCAGTTCCTCTAGCGCCTTTTACAATGAGCAGTTCTTC.

This chain's CDR3 is CASSESCGLAGISYEQYF. The CDR3 bases are TGTGCCAGCAGTGAGTCCTGCGGACTAGCGGGAATTTCCTACGAGCAGTACTTC. The genes are TRBV6-4 and TRBJ2-7, with TRBD2 matching over 12 bases. There are 18 residues in the CDR3. The germline gives CDR1 MRHNA, CDR2 SNTAGT. The J segment lost 1 base and the V segment lost 3 bases, leaving 10 bases of the junction unmatched.